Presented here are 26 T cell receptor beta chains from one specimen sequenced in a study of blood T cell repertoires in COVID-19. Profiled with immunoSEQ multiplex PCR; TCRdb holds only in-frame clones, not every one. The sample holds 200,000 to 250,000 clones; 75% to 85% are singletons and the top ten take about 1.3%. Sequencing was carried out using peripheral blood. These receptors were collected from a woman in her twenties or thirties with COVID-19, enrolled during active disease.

For the CDR3, the DNA is TGTGCCAGCAGCTTTGAAAACAGAGGCACAGATACGCAGTATTTT. Translation: CASSFENRGTDTQYF. The V call is TRBV5-5, the J call TRBJ2-3; D call uncertain. V was trimmed by 2 bases and J by 1 base, leaving 11 bases between them. This CDR3 comprises 15 residues. Per the germline V gene, CDR1 is SGHKS and CDR2 is YYEKEE (reference sequence).

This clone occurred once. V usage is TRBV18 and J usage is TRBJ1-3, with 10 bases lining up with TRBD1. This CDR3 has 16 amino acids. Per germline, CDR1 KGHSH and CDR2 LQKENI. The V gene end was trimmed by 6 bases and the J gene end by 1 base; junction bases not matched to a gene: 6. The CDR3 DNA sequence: TGTGCCAGCTCGCGCGACAGGGGGCTGTCTGGAAACACCATATATTTT. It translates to CASSRDRGLSGNTIYF.

CDR3 protein: CASSLSGRGYNEQFF. CDR3 DNA: TGTGCCAGCAGCTTATCCGGGAGAGGGTACAATGAGCAGTTCTTC. The V call is TRBV7-9, the J call TRBJ2-1; a possible D gene is TRBD2 (6 bases). In germline, CDR1 is SEHNR, CDR2 FQNEAQ (reference sequence). The CDR3 spans 15 residues. Trimming stripped 2 bases from V and 4 bases from J, with 12 bases between.

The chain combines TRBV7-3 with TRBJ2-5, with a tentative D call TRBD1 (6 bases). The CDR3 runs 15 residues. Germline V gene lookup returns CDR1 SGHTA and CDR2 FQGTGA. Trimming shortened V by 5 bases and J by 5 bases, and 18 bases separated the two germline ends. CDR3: CASSPSAGDGETQYF. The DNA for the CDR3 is TGTGCCAGCAGCCCCTCGGCAGGGGATGGCGAGACCCAGTACTTC.

CDR3 sequence (DNA): TGTGCTAGTGGCCGATCACAGGGGGCGCCCTCCGAGCAGTACTTC. Encoded protein: CASGRSQGAPSEQYF. The rearrangement uses TRBV12-5 and TRBJ2-7, with 9 bases identical to TRBD1. The CDR3 runs 15 residues. V was clipped by 6 bases and J by 6 bases; unmatched bases: 12. Germline loops: CDR1 LGHNT, CDR2 FRNRAP.

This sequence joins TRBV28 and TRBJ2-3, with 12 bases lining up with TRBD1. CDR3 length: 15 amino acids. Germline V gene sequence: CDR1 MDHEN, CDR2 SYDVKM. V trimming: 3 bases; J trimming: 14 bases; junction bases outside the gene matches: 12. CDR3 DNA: TGTGCCAGCAGTTTTTTAGGGACAGGGGGCCAATATCTGTATTTT. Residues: CASSFLGTGGQYLYF.

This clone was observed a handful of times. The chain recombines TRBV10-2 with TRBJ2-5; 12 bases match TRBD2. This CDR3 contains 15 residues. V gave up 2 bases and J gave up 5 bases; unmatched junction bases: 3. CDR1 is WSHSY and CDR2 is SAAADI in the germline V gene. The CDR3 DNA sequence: TGCGCCAGCAGTGAGAGGCTAGCGGGAGGGGAGACCCAGTACTTC. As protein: CASSERLAGGETQYF.

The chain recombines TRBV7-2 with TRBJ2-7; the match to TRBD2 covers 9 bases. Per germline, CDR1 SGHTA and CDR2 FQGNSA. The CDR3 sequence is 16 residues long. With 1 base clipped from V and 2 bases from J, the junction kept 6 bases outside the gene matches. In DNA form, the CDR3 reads TGTGCCAGCAGCTTAGGGGCGGGGGGGCGGGCCTACGAGCAGTACTTC. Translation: CASSLGAGGRAYEQYF.

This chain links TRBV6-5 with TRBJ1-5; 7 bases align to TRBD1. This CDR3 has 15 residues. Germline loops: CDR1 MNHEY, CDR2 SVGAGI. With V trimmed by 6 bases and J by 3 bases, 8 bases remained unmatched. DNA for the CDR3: TGTGCCAGCAGCCGGGGGACAGTAAACAATCAGCCCCAGCATTTT. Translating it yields CASSRGTVNNQPQHF.

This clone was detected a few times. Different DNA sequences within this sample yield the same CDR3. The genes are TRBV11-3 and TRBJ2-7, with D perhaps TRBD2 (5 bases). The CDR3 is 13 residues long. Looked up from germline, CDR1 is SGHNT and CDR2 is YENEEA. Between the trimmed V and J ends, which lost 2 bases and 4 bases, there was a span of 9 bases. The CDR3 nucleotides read TGTGCCAGCAGCTTATCATCGGGGTACGAGCAGTACTTC. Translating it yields CASSLSSGYEQYF. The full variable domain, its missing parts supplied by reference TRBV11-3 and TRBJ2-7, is EAGVVQSPRYKIIEKKQPVAFWCNPISGHNTLYWYLQNLGQGPELLIRYENEEAVDDSQLPKDRFSAERLKGVDSTLKIQPAELGDSAVYLCASSLSSGYEQYFGPGTRLTVT.

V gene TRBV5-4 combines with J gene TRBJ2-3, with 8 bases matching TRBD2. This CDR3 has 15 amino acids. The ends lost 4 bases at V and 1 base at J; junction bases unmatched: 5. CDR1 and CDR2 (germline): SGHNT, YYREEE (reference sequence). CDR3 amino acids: CASSLAGGGTDTQYF. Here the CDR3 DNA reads TGTGCCAGCAGCCTCGCGGGGGGAGGCACAGATACGCAGTATTTT.

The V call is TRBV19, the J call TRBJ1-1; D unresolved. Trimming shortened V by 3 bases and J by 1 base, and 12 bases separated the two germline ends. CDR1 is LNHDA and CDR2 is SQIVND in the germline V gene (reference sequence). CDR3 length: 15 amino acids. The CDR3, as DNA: TGTGCCAGTAGTATCTTGGCGACTAGGAACACTGAAGCTTTCTTT. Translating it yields CASSILATRNTEAFF.

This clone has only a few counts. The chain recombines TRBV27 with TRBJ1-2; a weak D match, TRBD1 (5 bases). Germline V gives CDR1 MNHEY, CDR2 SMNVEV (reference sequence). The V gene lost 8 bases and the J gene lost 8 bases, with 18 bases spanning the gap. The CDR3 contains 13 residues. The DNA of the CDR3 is TGTGCCAGCGGGACTCAAACTAAGGTGGGCTACACCTTC. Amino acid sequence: CASGTQTKVGYTF.

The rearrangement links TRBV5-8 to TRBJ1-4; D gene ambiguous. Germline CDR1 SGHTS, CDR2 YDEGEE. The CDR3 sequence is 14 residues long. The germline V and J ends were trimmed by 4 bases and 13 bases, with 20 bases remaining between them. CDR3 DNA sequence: TGTGCCAGCAGCAAGGAGGCGGGGTGGTTAGGACTGTTTTTT. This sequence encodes CASSKEAGWLGLFF.

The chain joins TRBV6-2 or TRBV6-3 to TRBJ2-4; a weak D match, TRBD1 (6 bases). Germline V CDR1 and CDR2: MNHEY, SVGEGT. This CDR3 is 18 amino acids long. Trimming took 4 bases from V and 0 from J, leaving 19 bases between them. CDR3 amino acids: CASSSDRLSSLAKNIQYF. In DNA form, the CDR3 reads TGTGCCAGCAGTTCCGACAGGTTATCTTCTCTAGCCAAAAACATTCAGTACTTC.

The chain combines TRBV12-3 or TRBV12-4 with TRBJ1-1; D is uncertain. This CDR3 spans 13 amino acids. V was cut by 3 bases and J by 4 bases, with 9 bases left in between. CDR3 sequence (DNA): TGTGCCAGCAGTTTTGGCGGGCCCACTGAAGCTTTCTTT. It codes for CASSFGGPTEAFF.

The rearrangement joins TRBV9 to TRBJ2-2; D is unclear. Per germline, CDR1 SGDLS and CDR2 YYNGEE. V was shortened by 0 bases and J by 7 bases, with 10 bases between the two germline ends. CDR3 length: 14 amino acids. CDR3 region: CASSVGARIGELFF. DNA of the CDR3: TGTGCCAGCAGCGTAGGGGCTCGGATCGGGGAGCTGTTTTTT.

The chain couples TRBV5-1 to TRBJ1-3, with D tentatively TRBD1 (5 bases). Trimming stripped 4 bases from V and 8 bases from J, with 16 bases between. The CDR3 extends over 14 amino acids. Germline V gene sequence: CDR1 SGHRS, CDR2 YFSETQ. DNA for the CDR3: TGCGCCAGCAGCCCCTGGGGCAGTTCCTACACCATATATTTT. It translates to CASSPWGSSYTIYF.

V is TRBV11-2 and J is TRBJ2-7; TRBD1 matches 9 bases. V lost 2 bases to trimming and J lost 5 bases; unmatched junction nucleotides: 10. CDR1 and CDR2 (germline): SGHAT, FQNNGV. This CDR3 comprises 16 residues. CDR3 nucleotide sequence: TGTGCCAGCAGCTTACGAGGACAGGGGAGGACGAACGAGCAGTACTTC. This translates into CASSLRGQGRTNEQYF.

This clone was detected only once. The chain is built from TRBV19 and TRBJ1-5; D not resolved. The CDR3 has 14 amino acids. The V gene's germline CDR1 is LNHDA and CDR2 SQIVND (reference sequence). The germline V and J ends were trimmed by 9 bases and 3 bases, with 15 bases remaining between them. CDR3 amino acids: CASRRTGFNQPQHF. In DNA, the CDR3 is TGTGCCAGCCGGAGGACGGGGTTCAATCAGCCCCAGCATTTT.

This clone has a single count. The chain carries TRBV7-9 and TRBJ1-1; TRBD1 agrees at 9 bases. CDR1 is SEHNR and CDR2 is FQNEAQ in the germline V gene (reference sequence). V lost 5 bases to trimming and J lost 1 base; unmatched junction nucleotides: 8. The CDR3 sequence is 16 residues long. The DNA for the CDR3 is TGTGCCAGCAGCGACACCCCGGGACAGGGGAACACTGAAGCTTTCTTT. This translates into CASSDTPGQGNTEAFF.

CDR3 nucleotide sequence: TGTGCCAGTAAAGGGGCCCCAGGGAGGGAGGAAAAACTGTTTTTT. It encodes CASKGAPGREEKLFF. This chain joins TRBV19 and TRBJ1-4; D is perhaps TRBD1 (5 bases). V lost 7 bases, J lost 8 bases, and 20 bases lay in between. This CDR3 is built from 15 residues. Germline values: CDR1 LNHDA, CDR2 SQIVND (reference sequence).

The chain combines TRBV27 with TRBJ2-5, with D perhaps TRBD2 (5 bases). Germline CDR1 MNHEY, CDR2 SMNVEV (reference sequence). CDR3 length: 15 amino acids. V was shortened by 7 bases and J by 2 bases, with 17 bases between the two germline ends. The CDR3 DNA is TGTGCCAGCACCCTGTCCCGAGGGAGTCAAGAGACCCAGTACTTC. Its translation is CASTLSRGSQETQYF.

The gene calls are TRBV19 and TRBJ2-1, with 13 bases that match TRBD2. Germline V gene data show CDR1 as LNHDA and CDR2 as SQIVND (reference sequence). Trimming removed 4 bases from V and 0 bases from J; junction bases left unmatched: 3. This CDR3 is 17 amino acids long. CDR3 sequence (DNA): TGTGCCAGTAGTAAAAGACTAGCGGGAGGCTCCTACAATGAGCAGTTCTTC. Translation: CASSKRLAGGSYNEQFF.

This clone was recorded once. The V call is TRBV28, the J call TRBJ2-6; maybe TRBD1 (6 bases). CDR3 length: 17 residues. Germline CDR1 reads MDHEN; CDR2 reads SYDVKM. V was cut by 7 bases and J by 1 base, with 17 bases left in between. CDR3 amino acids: CASTKGGTQSGANVLTF. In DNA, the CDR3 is TGTGCCAGCACCAAAGGGGGTACCCAATCTGGGGCCAACGTCCTGACTTTC.

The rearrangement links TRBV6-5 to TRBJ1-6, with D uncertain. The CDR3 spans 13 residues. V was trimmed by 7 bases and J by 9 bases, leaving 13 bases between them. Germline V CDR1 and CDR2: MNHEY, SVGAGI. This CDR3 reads CASNSVGSSPLHF. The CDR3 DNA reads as TGTGCCAGCAATTCGGTGGGGAGTTCACCCCTCCACTTT.